This note documents a single TCR beta chain sequence. Its antigen is unknown. This entry is derived from a study of CD8 T cells in Susac syndrome. Study-level results: In Susac syndrome, CD8+ expansion was highest in TEMRA and active disease.

Per germline, CDR1 MDHEN and CDR2 SYDVKM. The V end was cut by 3 bases, the J end by 5 bases, with 11 bases between. CDR3 length: 14 amino acids. When the RNA was reverse transcribed, random hexamers were used with an input of about 0.5 to 1 ug. TCRdb fed the immunoSEQ multiplex PCR reads into MiXCR, producing one record per CDR3 protein. The sample has some 130,000 distinct CDR3 sequences, around 95% seen once; the top ten hold more than 0.15%. The source material was CD8+ T cells from PBMCs. This clonotype originated in a human donor with Susac syndrome. V is TRBV28 and J is TRBJ1-5; TRBD1 might be the D (5 bases). CDR3 amino acids: CASSFRAEHQPQHF. CDR3 in DNA: TGTGCCAGCAGTTTCAGGGCAGAGCATCAGCCCCAGCATTTT. The full variable domain, in which reference TRBV28 and TRBJ1-5 provide the parts outside the CDR3, is DVKVTQSSRYLVKRTGEKVFLECVQDMDHENMFWYRQDPGLGLRLIYFSYDVKMKEKGDIPEGYSVSREKKERFSLILESASTNQTSMYLCASSFRAEHQPQHFGDGTRLSIL.